This T cell receptor (beta chain) is from a study of blood T cell repertoires in COVID-19. TCRdb's table, derived via immunoSEQ multiplex PCR, lists solely in-frame clones and lacks some. The top ten clones hold about 10% of a sample with 250,000 to 300,000 clones, 80% to 90% of them seen once. From germline, CDR1 is LGHDT and CDR2 YNNKEL (reference sequence). V lost 3 bases, J lost 4 bases, and 10 bases stayed unmatched. This CDR3 spans 17 amino acids. This receptor was obtained from a woman in her 70s with acute or convalescent COVID-19. What was sequenced was peripheral blood. The V and J genes are TRBV3-1 (or the pseudogene TRBV3-2) and TRBJ2-3; the match to TRBD2 covers 10 bases. This CDR3 is CASSHRGVAGGSDTQYF. The CDR3 nucleotides read TGTGCCAGCAGCCACCGTGGGGTAGCGGGGGGTTCAGATACGCAGTATTTT.